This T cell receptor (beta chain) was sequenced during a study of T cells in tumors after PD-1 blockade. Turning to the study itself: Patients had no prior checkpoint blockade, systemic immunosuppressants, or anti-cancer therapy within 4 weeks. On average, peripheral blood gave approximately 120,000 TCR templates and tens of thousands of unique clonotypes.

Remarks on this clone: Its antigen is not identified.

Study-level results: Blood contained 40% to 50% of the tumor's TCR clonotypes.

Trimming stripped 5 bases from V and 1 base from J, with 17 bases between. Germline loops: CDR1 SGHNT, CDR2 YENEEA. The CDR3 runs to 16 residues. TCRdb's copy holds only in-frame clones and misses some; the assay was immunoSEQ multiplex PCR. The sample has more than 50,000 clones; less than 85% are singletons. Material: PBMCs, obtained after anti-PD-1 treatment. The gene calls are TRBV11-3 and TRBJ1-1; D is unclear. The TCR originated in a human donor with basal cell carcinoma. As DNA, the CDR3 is TGTGCCAGCAGCCGCTTTTACAGAGGAGGGAACACTGAAGCTTTCTTT. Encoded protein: CASSRFYRGGNTEAFF.